Listed below are T cell receptor beta chains from one sample, sequenced in a study of cytomegalovirus exposure and HLA in healthy donors. Measured with immunoSEQ multiplex PCR; TCRdb has only the in-frame clones, and not every one. The sample records 110,000 or so clones, around 15% being singletons. The sequenced sample was PBMCs. All receptors derive from a female donor in good health and CMV-seronegative. Each CDR3 is given with its conserved first and last residue. Fields, in order: clone size, J gene, D gene, V gene, CDR3 DNA, CDR3 protein. D genes are given only for firm matches. The size of a clone is reported for some rows only, either as once, few or many, or as a class for expanded clones.

>few|TRBJ1-1|.|TRBV19
TGTGCCAGTAGTGGAACAGGGTACACTGAAGCTTTCTTT
CASSGTGYTEAFF
>few|TRBJ1-4|TRBD1|TRBV28
TGTGCCAGCAGCCAATCCGCCGGGACAGGGGATGAAAAACTGTTTTTT
CASSQSAGTGDEKLFF
>.|TRBJ1-1|TRBD1|TRBV7-3
TGTGCCAGCAGCACTCACGACAGGGGCACTGAAGCTTTCTTT
CASSTHDRGTEAFF
>.|TRBJ2-6|TRBD1|TRBV29-1
TGCAGCGTACACGGACAGGCCCCTAATGGGGCCAACGTCCTGACTTTC
CSVHGQAPNGANVLTF
>few|TRBJ2-7|.|TRBV14
TGTGCCAGCAGCCAAGATTTGTTGCCGGCAGGTTACTACGAGCAGTACTTC
CASSQDLLPAGYYEQYF
>.|TRBJ1-5|.|TRBV21-1
TGTGCCAGCAGTATCCCAAAGTGCTATAGCAATCAGCCCCAGCATTTT
CASSIPKCYSNQPQHF
>.|TRBJ1-3|.|TRBV11-2
TGTGCCAGCAGTGCAACAGGAGTTCAGGGAAACACCATATATTTT
CASSATGVQGNTIYF
>.|TRBJ2-3|.|TRBV19
TGTGCCAGTACCTGGGCCGGGGGTGGATCAGATACGCAGTATTTT
CASTWAGGGSDTQYF
>.|TRBJ2-1|TRBD2|TRBV6-6
TGTGCCAGCACCCCGGAGACTAGCGGGAGGAATGAGCAGTTCTTC
CASTPETSGRNEQFF
>.|TRBJ1-1|.|TRBV5-6
TGTGCCAGCAGCTTGGGCGGGCGTGGAACTGAAGCTTTCTTT
CASSLGGRGTEAFF
>.|TRBJ2-3|TRBD2|TRBV7-2
TGTGCCAGCGGCCAACCGGGACTAGCGGGGTCAGATACGCAGTATTTT
CASGQPGLAGSDTQYF
>.|TRBJ2-5|TRBD2|TRBV25-1
TGTGCCAGCAGTGCCCTAGCGGGAGGGCAGAGGGAGACCCAGTACTTC
CASSALAGGQRETQYF
>.|TRBJ2-3|TRBD2|TRBV9
TGTGCCAGCAGCGTTTTGGCTAGCGGGGGCGTAGGGTCGCAGTATTTT
CASSVLASGGVGSQYF
>.|TRBJ1-4|.|TRBV5-6
TGTGCCAGCAGCCTAGGACAGTACGAAGAAAAACTGTTTTTT
CASSLGQYEEKLFF
>few|TRBJ2-2|.|TRBV4-3
TGCGCCAGCAGCCAAGATCAAGCTTCGAACACCGGGGAGCTGTTTTTT
CASSQDQASNTGELFF
>few|TRBJ2-3|.|TRBV7-6
TGTGCCAGCAGCGCGCTCACGGCAGATACGCAGTATTTT
CASSALTADTQYF
>.|TRBJ1-5|TRBD1|TRBV5-6
TGTGCCAGCAGCCGGGGACAGGTATTTCAGCCCCAGCATTTT
CASSRGQVFQPQHF
>few|TRBJ1-2|.|TRBV29-1
TGCAGCGTTGAATCGGGGACTACCCTCTATGGCTACACCTTC
CSVESGTTLYGYTF
>.|TRBJ1-4|.|TRBV7-6
TGTGCCAGCAGCTTAGTTGCTTACGGGGGGCATAGGACTAATGAAAAACTGTTTTTT
CASSLVAYGGHRTNEKLFF